A single sample gave rise to the 16 T cell receptor beta chains below, sequenced in a study of CD8 T cells in ankylosing spondylitis. Via MiXCR, TCRdb re-called the 5' RACE reads, giving one row per CDR3 protein. Among 100,000 to 150,000 distinct CDR3 sequences listed, roughly 13% were seen once. Sample: blood, either unsorted or a sorted T cell fraction (not recorded which). These receptors came from a female donor with ankylosing spondylitis or in good health (not recorded which).

This chain joins TRBV5-4 and TRBJ2-1; D possibly corresponds to TRBD2 (5 bases). V was trimmed by 0 bases and J by 7 bases, leaving 11 bases between them. Germline lookup yields CDR1 SGHNT and CDR2 YYREEE (reference sequence). The CDR3 loop spans 14 amino acids. The CDR3 DNA is TGTGCCAGCAGCTTGGATCTAGCTTTTAATGAGCAGTTCTTC. Protein: CASSLDLAFNEQFF. Drawing the rest from reference TRBV5-4 and TRBJ2-1, the complete variable domain is ETGVTQSPTHLIKTRGQQVTLRCSSQSGHNTVSWYQQALGQGPQFIFQYYREEENGRGNFPPRFSGLQFPNYSSELNVNALELDDSALYLCASSLDLAFNEQFFGPGTRLTVL.

CDR3 sequence: CASSYPYYEQYF. CDR3 bases: TGTGCCAGCAGTTACCCTTACTACGAGCAGTACTTC. This chain joins TRBV6-2 or TRBV6-3 and TRBJ2-7, with unresolved D. The germline V gene has CDR1 MNHEY and CDR2 SVGEGT. This CDR3 is built from 12 residues. Trimming shortened V by 2 bases and J by 3 bases, and 5 bases separated the two germline ends.

The chain carries TRBV20-1 and TRBJ2-1; 10 bases line up with TRBD2. The V gene's germline CDR1 is DFQATT and CDR2 SNEGSKA (reference sequence). After removal of 5 bases from V and 7 bases from J, the junction contained 23 bases not matched to a gene. The CDR3 totals 19 residues. The CDR3 sequence: CSAPDRGESSGSLSNEQFF. The DNA for the CDR3 is TGCAGTGCTCCTGACAGGGGAGAATCTAGCGGGAGTCTTTCGAATGAGCAGTTCTTC.

The V and J genes are TRBV28 and TRBJ1-2, with a weak D call TRBD1 (5 bases). Trimming took off 3 bases at V and 3 bases at J, with 11 bases between the two ends. The length of the CDR3 is 14 residues. CDR1 MDHEN and CDR2 SYDVKM come from the germline V gene. For the CDR3, the DNA is TGTGCCAGCAGTTTCGCGGGGGGAGACTATGGCTACACCTTC. It yields the protein CASSFAGGDYGYTF.

The chain has TRBV25-1 and TRBJ2-5; weak D call: TRBD1 (5 bases). V was pared by 4 bases and J by 5 bases, with 17 bases between. The CDR3 totals 15 residues. Per germline, CDR1 MGHDK and CDR2 SYGVNS. The CDR3 sequence is CASSVSQGPLETQYF. CDR3 bases: TGTGCCAGCAGTGTTTCCCAGGGCCCCTTGGAGACCCAGTACTTC. Drawing the rest from reference TRBV25-1 and TRBJ2-5, the complete variable domain is EADIYQTPRYLVIGTGKKITLECSQTMGHDKMYWYQQDPGMELHLIHYSYGVNSTEKGDLSSESTVSRIRTEHFPLTLESARPSHTSQYLCASSVSQGPLETQYFGPGTRLLVL.

There are many counts of this clonotype. This chain joins TRBV6-5 and TRBJ2-1, with 8 bases aligning to TRBD2. Germline-derived CDR1 and CDR2 are MNHEY and SVGAGI. This CDR3 contains 15 residues. V dropped 0 bases and J dropped 9; count of bases not matched to a gene: 7. Here the CDR3 reads CASSYSKAGVGEQFF. CDR3 sequence (DNA): TGTGCCAGCAGTTACTCGAAAGCGGGGGTCGGTGAGCAGTTCTTC.

This clonotype occurred many times. V usage is TRBV18 and J usage is TRBJ1-3; no clear D. In germline, CDR1 is KGHSH, CDR2 LQKENI. The CDR3 is made up of 15 amino acids. V dropped 3 bases and J dropped 0 bases, with 9 bases sitting between them. DNA for the CDR3: TGTGCCAGCTCACCCCGGGAGTTCTCTGGAAACACCATATATTTT. It encodes CASSPREFSGNTIYF. Complete variable domain (other parts from reference TRBV18 and TRBJ1-3): NAGVMQNPRHLVRRRGQEARLRCSPMKGHSHVYWYRQLPEEGLKFMVYLQKENIIDESGMPKERFSAEFPKEGPSILRIQQVVRGDSAAYFCASSPREFSGNTIYFGEGSWLTVV.

In the case of this clonotype: An end of the junction differs from the germline gene, which may be a read error. The rearrangement links TRBV20-1 to TRBJ1-1; D uncertain. CDR3 length: 17 residues. The germline V gene has CDR1 DFQATT and CDR2 SNEGSKA (reference sequence). CDR3 DNA sequence: TGCTGTGCTAGAATCCCGCGGCAGGCCGAGAAGAACACTGAAGCTTTCTTT. Translated, it gives CCARIPRQAEKNTEAFF.

The genes are TRBV7-8 and TRBJ1-5; TRBD1 is a possible D gene (5 bases). CDR1 and CDR2 from the germline V gene are SGHVS and FQNEAQ. The CDR3 is 14 amino acids. Trimming stripped 5 bases from V and 7 bases from J, with 15 bases between. The CDR3 reads CASSRQGVDQPQHF. For the CDR3, the DNA is TGTGCCAGCAGCCGGCAGGGAGTGGACCAGCCCCAGCATTTT.

This clonotype was counted at least ten times. This chain joins TRBV12-3 or TRBV12-4 and TRBJ1-4; 7 bases match TRBD1. The CDR3 runs 15 residues. Trimming removed 2 bases from V and 5 bases from J; junction bases left unmatched: 5. In DNA, the CDR3 is TGTGCCAGCAGTTTATTTCAGGGGGAAAATGAAAAACTGTTTTTT. As protein: CASSLFQGENEKLFF.

This clonotype occurred many times. The V call is TRBV5-5, the J call TRBJ2-5; no clear D gene. Germline values: CDR1 SGHKS, CDR2 YYEKEE (reference sequence). V gave up 1 base and J gave up 4 bases, with 8 bases separating them. The CDR3 has 13 amino acids. This CDR3 is CASSLQVLETQYF. The CDR3 DNA is TGTGCCAGCAGCTTGCAGGTGTTAGAGACCCAGTACTTC.

This clonotype was observed many times. The rearrangement links TRBV3-1 to TRBJ2-7, with 8 bases fitting TRBD2. Trimming removed 3 bases from V and 3 bases from J; junction bases left unmatched: 4. The CDR3 is made up of 14 amino acids. Germline CDR1 is LGHDT and CDR2 is YNNKEL (reference sequence). The CDR3: CASSQSSGSYEQYF. CDR3 coding DNA: TGTGCCAGCAGCCAGTCCAGCGGGAGCTACGAGCAGTACTTC.

This clonotype was picked up many times. The chain employs TRBV5-5 and TRBJ2-1, with unresolved D. V lost 2 bases and J lost 10, with 10 bases in between. Per germline, CDR1 SGHKS and CDR2 YYEKEE (reference sequence). This CDR3 is built from 12 residues. CDR3 loop: CASSFLGYEQFF. The CDR3 nucleotides are TGTGCCAGCAGCTTCCTCGGGTACGAGCAGTTCTTC. The complete variable domain, with remaining parts taken from reference TRBV5-5 and TRBJ2-1, reads DAGVTQSPTHLIKTRGQQVTLRCSPISGHKSVSWYQQVLGQGPQFIFQYYEKEERGRGNFPDRFSARQFPNYSSELNVNALLLGDSALYLCASSFLGYEQFFGPGTRLTVL.

This clonotype has only a few counts. This chain uses TRBV3-1 with TRBJ2-1; D not certain. V lost 1 base and J 0 bases, leaving 7 bases between the germline ends. From germline, CDR1 is LGHDT and CDR2 YNNKEL (reference sequence). The CDR3 is 15 amino acids. CDR3 region: CASSQGARSYNEQFF. The CDR3 bases are TGTGCCAGCAGCCAAGGGGCCCGCTCCTACAATGAGCAGTTCTTC.

This clonotype occurred a few times. The V call is TRBV12-3 or TRBV12-4, the J call TRBJ1-1; tentatively, D is TRBD1 (6 bases). CDR3 size: 13 residues. The germline V and J ends were trimmed by 5 bases and 1 base, with 8 bases remaining between them. This CDR3 is CASSGQKNTEAFF. In nucleotides, the CDR3 is TGTGCCAGCAGTGGACAGAAGAACACTGAAGCTTTCTTT.

About this clonotype itself: A much larger clone differs from this one at a single base, so this may be a read error. The V gene is TRBV7-3, the J gene TRBJ1-1, with 7 bases identical to TRBD1. The junction had 4 bases not matched to a gene; V was cut back by 5 bases and J by 4 bases. This CDR3 is 13 amino acids long. Germline V gene data show CDR1 as SGHTA and CDR2 as FQGTGA. Written as DNA, the CDR3 is TGTGCCAGCAGCCAGGGACAGTGCACTGAAGCTTTCTTT. Translated: CASSQGQCTEAFF.